The TCR beta chain described here comes from a study of blood T cell repertoires in COVID-19. This CDR3 spans 14 amino acids. Germline CDR1 is SGHRS and CDR2 is YFSETQ. The V and J ends lost 4 bases and 8 bases respectively, with 16 bases between them. Profiling relied on immunoSEQ multiplex PCR, and the TCRdb table lists in-frame clones only, not all of them. The table includes approximately 260,000 clones, roughly 82% detected once. The sequenced material came from peripheral blood. This sequence was found in a woman older than 75 with active or convalescent COVID-19. This rearrangement joins TRBV5-1 to TRBJ1-5, with D perhaps matching TRBD1 (6 bases). The CDR3 region is CASSLQGPNEPQHF. The CDR3 nucleotides read TGCGCCAGCAGCCTACAGGGTCCTAACGAGCCCCAGCATTTT.